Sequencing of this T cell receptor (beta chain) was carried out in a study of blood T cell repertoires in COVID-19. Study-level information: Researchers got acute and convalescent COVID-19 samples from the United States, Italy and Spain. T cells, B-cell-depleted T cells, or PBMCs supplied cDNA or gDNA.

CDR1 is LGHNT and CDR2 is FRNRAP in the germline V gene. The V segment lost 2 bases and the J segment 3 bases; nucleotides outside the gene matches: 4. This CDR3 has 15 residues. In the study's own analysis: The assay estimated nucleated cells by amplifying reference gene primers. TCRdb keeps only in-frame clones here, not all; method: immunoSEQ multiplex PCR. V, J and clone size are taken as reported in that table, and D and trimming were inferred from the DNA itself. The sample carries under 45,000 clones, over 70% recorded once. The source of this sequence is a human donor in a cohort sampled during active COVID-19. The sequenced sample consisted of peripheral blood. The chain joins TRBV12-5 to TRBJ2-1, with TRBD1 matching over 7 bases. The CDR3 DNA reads TGTGCTAGTGGTTTGAACAGGGGTGGCTACAATGAGCAGTTCTTC. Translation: CASGLNRGGYNEQFF.